This TCR beta chain emerged from a study of T cell responses to AZD1222 COVID-19 vaccine. General study findings and limits: Among spike-specific TCRs, nearly half reportedly target unmutated variant regions. Donors were chiefly white British, with a greater number of females, and clonal diversity was perhaps underestimated. With dominance at 160-218 and 743-854, vaccine-associated CD4 TCRs spanned spike.

This table comes from immunoSEQ multiplex PCR, and its TCRdb copy is limited to in-frame clones, with some not included. The sample has 130,000 to 150,000 clones; roughly 88% are singletons. Details on this clone: The antigen is not known.

CDR3 length: 13 residues. The V and J ends lost 5 bases and 6 bases respectively, with 12 bases between them. Germline values: CDR1 SGHRS, CDR2 YFSETQ. The V and J genes are TRBV5-1 and TRBJ2-1; D may be TRBD1 (6 bases). The origin of this receptor is an adult who received the MenACWY meningococcal vaccine as a control. Sequenced here: peripheral blood, sampled 28 days after the second dose of the MenACWY control vaccine. CDR3 in DNA: TGCGCCAGCAGTCCGGACAGTCGCAATGAGCAGTTCTTC. It yields the protein CASSPDSRNEQFF.